This T cell receptor beta chain was documented in a study of blood T cell repertoires in COVID-19. Germline assignment: CDR1 SQVTM and CDR2 ANQGSEA. The J segment lost 5 bases and the V segment lost 1 base, leaving 12 bases of the junction unmatched. The CDR3 is made up of 16 amino acids. This table comes from immunoSEQ multiplex PCR, and its TCRdb copy is limited to in-frame clones, with some not included. The sample consists of tens of thousands of clones, roughly 84% of them appearing once. The chain joins TRBV29-1 to TRBJ1-2, with 8 bases aligning to TRBD1. The specimen was peripheral blood. This clonotype was obtained from a woman older than 75 with acute or convalescent COVID-19. The CDR3 sequence is CSVEGVAQGARYGYTF. The CDR3 region has the DNA TGCAGCGTTGAAGGGGTCGCCCAGGGGGCTCGATATGGCTACACCTTC.